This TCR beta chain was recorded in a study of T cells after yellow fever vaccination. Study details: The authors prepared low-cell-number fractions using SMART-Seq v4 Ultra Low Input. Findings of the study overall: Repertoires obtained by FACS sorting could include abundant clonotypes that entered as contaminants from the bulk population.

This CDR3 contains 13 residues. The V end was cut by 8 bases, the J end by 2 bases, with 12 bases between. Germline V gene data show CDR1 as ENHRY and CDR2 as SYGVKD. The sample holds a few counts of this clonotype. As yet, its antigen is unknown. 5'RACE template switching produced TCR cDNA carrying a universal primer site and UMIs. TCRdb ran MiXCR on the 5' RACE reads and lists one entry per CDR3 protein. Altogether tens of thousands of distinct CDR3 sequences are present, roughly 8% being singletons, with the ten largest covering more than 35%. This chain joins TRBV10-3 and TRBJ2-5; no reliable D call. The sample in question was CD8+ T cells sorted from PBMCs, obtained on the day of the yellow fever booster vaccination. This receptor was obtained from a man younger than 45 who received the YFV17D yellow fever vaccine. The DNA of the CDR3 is TGTGCCATCGCCCGTGGTGGGCAAGAGACCCAGTACTTC. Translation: CAIARGGQETQYF.